The entry below describes one T cell receptor beta chain. The antigen remains undetermined. The data originate from a study of T cells in Graves' hyperthyroidism and ophthalmopathy. Study-wide points: Within blood appeared most thyroid clonotypes that had expanded above 0.001. Through a model of 13 V-J features, ophthalmopathy was separated from stable hyperthyroidism.

Trimming cost V 8 bases and J 10 bases, with 14 bases left between them. The length of the CDR3 is 12 residues. Clinical symptoms, serum thyroxine and TRAb, thyroid ultrasound and orbital computed tomography were used for the diagnoses. The CDR3 regions of TCR beta were amplified from RNA transcripts. Researchers ran a first-round RT-PCR on the TCR CDR3 using the HTBI primer set. TCRdb called the multiplex PCR reads again in MiXCR, with one record for every CDR3 protein. The sample lists about 640,000 distinct CDR3 sequences; 40% to 55% were seen once. The sample was peripheral blood or thyroid tissue (not recorded which). The V gene is TRBV12-3 or TRBV12-4, the J gene TRBJ1-4; D may be TRBD1 (5 bases). This TCR was recovered from an adult man with Graves' disease, either hyperthyroidism or ophthalmopathy (not recorded which). CDR3 region: CASAAEGRKLFF. The DNA of the CDR3 is TGTGCCAGCGCTGCCGAGGGGAGAAAACTGTTTTTT.